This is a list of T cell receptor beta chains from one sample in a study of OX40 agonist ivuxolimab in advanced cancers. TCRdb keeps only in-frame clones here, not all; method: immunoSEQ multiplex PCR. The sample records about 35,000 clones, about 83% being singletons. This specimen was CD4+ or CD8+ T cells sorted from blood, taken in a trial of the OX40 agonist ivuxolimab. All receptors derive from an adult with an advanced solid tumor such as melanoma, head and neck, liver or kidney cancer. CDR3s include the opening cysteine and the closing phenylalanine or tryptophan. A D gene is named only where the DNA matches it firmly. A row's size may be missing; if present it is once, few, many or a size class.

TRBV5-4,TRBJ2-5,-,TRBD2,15,CASSSAAGGQETQYF,TGTGCCAGCAGCTCGGCGGCGGGGGGCCAAGAGACCCAGTACTTC
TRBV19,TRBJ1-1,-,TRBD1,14,CASKTRGPVTEAFF,TGTGCCAGTAAGACGAGGGGGCCGGTAACTGAAGCTTTCTTT
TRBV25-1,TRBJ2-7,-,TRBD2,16,CASSETSGRRSYEQYF,TGTGCCAGCAGTGAAACTAGCGGGAGGCGCTCCTACGAGCAGTACTTC
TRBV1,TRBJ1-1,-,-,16,CTSSQDEGTGGGEAFF,TGCACCAGCAGCCAAGATGAGGGGACAGGGGGCGGTGAAGCTTTCTTT
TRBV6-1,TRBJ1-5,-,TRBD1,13,CASSEDTAGTEHF,TGTGCCAGCAGTGAAGACACTGCCGGGACAGAGCATTTT
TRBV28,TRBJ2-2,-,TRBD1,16,CASSFLDRGTAGELFF,TGTGCCAGCAGTTTTTTGGACAGGGGGACCGCCGGGGAGCTGTTTTTT
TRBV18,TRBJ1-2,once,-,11,CASSQGFGYTF,TGTGCCAGCTCACAAGGGTTTGGCTACACCTTC
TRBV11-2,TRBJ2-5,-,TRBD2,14,CASSLVAGGQTQYF,TGTGCCAGCAGCTTAGTTGCGGGGGGGCAGACCCAGTACTTC
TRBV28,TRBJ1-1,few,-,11,CAAEKNTEAFF,TGTGCCGCCGAGAAGAACACTGAAGCTTTCTTT
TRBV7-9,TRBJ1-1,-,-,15,CASSFQGVGTTEAFF,TGTGCCAGCAGCTTTCAGGGTGTAGGAACTACTGAAGCTTTCTTT
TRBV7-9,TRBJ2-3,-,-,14,CASRQDWGTDTQYF,TGTGCCAGCAGACAGGACTGGGGTACAGATACGCAGTATTTT
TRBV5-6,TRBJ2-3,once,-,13,CASSRTVTDTQYF,TGTGCCAGCAGCAGGACAGTCACAGATACGCAGTATTTT